The clone carrying this TCR beta chain was detected once. Its antigen is currently unknown. This entry comes from a study of cytomegalovirus exposure and HLA in healthy donors. The PCR made use of 60 Vbeta and 13 Jbeta primers. Generated by immunoSEQ multiplex PCR, the TCRdb table keeps only in-frame clones and is missing some. The sample has some 150,000 clones, approximately 80% seen once. Study-level results: In vitro checks showed that three CMV-associated chains really do target CMV antigens. Some segments of the V type, notably TRBV6-2 and TRBV6-3, were excluded as indistinguishable.

Germline CDR1 MNHEY, CDR2 SMNVEV (reference sequence). The CDR3 has 13 amino acids. Trimming cost V 6 bases and J 3 bases, with 8 bases left between them. V and J are TRBV27 and TRBJ2-2; maybe TRBD1 (6 bases). The sequence came from a woman between 40 and 50 years old in good health and CMV-seropositive. Sequenced material: PBMCs. The CDR3 DNA reads as TGTGCCAGCAGGAGGGGGTACACCGGGGAGCTGTTTTTT. The encoded protein is CASRRGYTGELFF.